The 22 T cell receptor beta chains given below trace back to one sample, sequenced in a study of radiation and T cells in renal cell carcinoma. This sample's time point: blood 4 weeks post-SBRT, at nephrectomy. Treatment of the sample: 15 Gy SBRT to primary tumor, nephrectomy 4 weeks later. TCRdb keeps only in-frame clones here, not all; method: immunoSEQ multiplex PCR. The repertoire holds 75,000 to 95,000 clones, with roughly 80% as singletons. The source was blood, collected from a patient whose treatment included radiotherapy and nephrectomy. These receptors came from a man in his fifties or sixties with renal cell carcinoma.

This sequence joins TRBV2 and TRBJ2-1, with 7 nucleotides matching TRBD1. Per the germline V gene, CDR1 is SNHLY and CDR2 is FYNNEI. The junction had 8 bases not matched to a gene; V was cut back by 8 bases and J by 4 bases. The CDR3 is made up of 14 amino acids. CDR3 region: CASLETGSYNEQFF. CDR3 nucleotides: TGTGCCAGCCTTGAGACAGGGTCATACAATGAGCAGTTCTTC. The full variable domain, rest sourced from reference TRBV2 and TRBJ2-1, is EPEVTQTPSHQVTQMGQEVILRCVPISNHLYFYWYRQILGQKVEFLVSFYNNEISEKSEIFDDQFSVERPDGSNFTLKIRSTKLEDSAMYFCASLETGSYNEQFFGPGTRLTVL.

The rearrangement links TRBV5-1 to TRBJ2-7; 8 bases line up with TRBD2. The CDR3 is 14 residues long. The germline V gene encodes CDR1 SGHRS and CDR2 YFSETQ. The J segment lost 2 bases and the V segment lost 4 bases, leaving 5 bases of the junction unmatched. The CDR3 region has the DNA TGCGCCAGCAGCGCAACTAGCGGCGCCTACGAGCAGTACTTC. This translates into CASSATSGAYEQYF.

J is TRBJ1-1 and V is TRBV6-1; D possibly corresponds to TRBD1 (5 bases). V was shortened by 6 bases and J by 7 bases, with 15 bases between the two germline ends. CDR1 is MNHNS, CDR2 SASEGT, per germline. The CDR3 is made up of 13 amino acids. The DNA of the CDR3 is TGTGCCAGCAGCGGGACTGGGGCGATTGAAGCTTTCTTT. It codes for CASSGTGAIEAFF.

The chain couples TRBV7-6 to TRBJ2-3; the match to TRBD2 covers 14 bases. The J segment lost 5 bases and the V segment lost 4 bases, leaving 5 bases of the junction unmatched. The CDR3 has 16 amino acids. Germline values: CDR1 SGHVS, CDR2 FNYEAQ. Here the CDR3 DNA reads TGTGCCAGCAGCTCGGGACTAGCGGGAGTGGGAGATACGCAGTATTTT. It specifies CASSSGLAGVGDTQYF.

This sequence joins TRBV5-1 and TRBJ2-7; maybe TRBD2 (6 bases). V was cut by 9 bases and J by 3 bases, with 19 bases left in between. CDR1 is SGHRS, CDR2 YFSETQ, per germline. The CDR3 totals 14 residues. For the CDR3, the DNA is TGCGCCACCAAGCAGGAGGGAGCGGTCTACGAGCAGTACTTC. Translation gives CATKQEGAVYEQYF.

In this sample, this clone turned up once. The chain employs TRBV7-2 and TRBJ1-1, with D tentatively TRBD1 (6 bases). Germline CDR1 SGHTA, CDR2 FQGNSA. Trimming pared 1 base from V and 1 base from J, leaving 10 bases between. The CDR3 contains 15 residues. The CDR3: CASSLVGGGNTEAFF. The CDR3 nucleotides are TGTGCCAGCAGCTTAGTAGGAGGGGGGAACACTGAAGCTTTCTTT. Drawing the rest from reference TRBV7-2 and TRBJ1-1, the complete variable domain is GAGVSQSPSNKVTEKGKDVELRCDPISGHTALYWYRQSLGQGLEFLIYFQGNSAPDKSGLPSDRFSAERTGGSVSTLTIQRTQQEDSAVYLCASSLVGGGNTEAFFGQGTRLTVV.

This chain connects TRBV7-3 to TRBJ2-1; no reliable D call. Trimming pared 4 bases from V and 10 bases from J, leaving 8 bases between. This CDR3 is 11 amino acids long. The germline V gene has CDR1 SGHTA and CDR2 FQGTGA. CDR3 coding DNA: TGTGCCAGCAGCTCCGCATACGAGCAGTTCTTC. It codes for CASSSAYEQFF.

CDR3: CASSRQPTSGRETQYF. CDR3 nucleotides: TGTGCCAGCAGCCGCCAACCAACTAGCGGGAGAGAGACCCAGTACTTC. The chain is built from TRBV6-6 and TRBJ2-5; 11 nucleotides align to TRBD2. CDR3 length equals 16 residues. J was trimmed by 4 bases and V by 6 bases; bases with no gene match: 10. Germline loops: CDR1 MNHNY, CDR2 SVGAGI (reference sequence).

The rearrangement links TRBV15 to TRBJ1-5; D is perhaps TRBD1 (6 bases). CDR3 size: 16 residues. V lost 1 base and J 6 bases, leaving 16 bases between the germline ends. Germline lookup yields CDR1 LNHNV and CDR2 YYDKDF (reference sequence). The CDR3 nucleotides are TGTGCCACCAGCAGAGGAGCAGGGGCCTTTACTCAGCCCCAGCATTTT. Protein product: CATSRGAGAFTQPQHF.

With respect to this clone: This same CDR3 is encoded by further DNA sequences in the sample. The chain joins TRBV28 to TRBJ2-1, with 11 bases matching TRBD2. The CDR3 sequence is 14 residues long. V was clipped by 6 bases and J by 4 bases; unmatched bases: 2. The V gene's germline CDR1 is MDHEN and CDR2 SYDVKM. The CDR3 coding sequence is TGTGCCAGCAGCGGGACTAGCGGATACAATGAGCAGTTCTTC. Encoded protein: CASSGTSGYNEQFF.

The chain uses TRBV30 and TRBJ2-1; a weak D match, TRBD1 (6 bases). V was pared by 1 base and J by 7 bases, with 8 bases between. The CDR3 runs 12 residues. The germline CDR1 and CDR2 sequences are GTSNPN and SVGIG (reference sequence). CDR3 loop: CAWSGDINEQFF. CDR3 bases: TGTGCCTGGAGTGGGGACATTAATGAGCAGTTCTTC.

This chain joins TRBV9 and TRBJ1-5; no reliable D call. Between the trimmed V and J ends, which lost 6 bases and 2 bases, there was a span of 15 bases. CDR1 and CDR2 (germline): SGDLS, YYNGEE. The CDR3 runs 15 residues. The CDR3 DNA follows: TGTGCCAGCAACCCGGCCGGTGACGGCAATCAGCCCCAGCATTTT. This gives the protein CASNPAGDGNQPQHF.

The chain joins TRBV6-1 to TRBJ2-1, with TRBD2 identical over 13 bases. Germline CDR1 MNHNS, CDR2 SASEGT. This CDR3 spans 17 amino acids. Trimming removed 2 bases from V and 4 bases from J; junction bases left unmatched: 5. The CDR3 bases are TGTGCCAGCAGTGAATTCGAGACTAGCGGGGGGTACAATGAGCAGTTCTTC. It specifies CASSEFETSGGYNEQFF.

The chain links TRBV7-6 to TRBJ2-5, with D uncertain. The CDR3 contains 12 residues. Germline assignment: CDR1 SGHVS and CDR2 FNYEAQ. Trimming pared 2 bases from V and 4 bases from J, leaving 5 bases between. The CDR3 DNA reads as TGTGCCAGCAGCTTAATCCCAGAGACCCAGTACTTC. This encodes CASSLIPETQYF.

This CDR3 is CASSPVRDTEAFF. The CDR3 coding sequence is TGTGCCAGCTCACCGGTTAGGGACACTGAAGCTTTCTTT. The gene calls are TRBV18 and TRBJ1-1; D is undetermined. CDR1 and CDR2 (germline): KGHSH, LQKENI. V gave up 3 bases and J gave up 3 bases, with 8 bases separating them. The CDR3 is made up of 13 amino acids.

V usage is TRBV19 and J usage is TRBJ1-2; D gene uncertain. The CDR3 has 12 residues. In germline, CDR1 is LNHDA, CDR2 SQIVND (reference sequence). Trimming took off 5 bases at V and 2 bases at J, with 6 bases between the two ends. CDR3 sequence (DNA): TGTGCCAGTAGTTTCGGCAACTATGGCTACACCTTC. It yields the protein CASSFGNYGYTF.

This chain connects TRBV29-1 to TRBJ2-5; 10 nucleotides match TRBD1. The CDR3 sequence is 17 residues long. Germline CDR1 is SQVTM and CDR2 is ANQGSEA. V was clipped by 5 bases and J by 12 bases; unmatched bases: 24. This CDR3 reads CSVLRDRGMISIVREYF. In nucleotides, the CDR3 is TGCAGCGTTCTCCGGGACAGGGGTATGATTTCCATAGTTAGGGAGTACTTC.

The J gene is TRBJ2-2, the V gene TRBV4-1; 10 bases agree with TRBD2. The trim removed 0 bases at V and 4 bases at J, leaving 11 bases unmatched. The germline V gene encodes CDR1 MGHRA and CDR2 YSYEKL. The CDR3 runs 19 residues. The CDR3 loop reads CASSQDPPSGGAGTGELFF. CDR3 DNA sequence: TGCGCCAGCAGCCAAGACCCCCCCAGCGGGGGGGCGGGCACCGGGGAGCTGTTTTTT.

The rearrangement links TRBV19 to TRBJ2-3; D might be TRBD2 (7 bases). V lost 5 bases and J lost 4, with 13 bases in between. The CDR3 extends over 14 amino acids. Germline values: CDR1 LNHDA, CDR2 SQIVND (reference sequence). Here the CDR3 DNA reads TGTGCCAGTAGTTTTGGGGGGGCAGCAGATACGCAGTATTTT. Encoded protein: CASSFGGAADTQYF.

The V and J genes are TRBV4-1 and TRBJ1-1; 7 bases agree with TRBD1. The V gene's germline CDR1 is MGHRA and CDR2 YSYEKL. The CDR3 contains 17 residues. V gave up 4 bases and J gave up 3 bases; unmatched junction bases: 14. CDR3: CASSPQATGNFDTEAFF. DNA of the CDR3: TGCGCCAGCAGCCCGCAGGCGACAGGGAATTTTGACACTGAAGCTTTCTTT.

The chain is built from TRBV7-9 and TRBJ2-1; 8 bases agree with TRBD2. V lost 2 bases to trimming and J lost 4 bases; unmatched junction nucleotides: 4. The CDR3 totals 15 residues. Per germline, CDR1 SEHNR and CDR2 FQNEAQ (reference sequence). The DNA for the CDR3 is TGTGCCAGCAGCTTACTAGCGGGCCATTACAATGAGCAGTTCTTC. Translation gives CASSLLAGHYNEQFF.

The CDR3 DNA sequence: TGTGCCAGCAGTTATGGGGACAGGGGTATAGGCGAGCAGTACTTC. Residues: CASSYGDRGIGEQYF. This chain joins TRBV6-5 and TRBJ2-7, with TRBD1 matching over 10 bases. The CDR3 is 15 amino acids. V trimming: 3 bases; J trimming: 6 bases; junction bases outside the gene matches: 8. Germline V gene lookup returns CDR1 MNHEY and CDR2 SVGAGI.